This TCR beta chain derives from a study of sequential checkpoint blockade in melanoma. The sample's treatment: randomized to nivolumab then ipilimumab (arm A) or the reverse (arm B). Sequencing used immunoSEQ multiplex PCR; TCRdb keeps in-frame clones, though not all of them. The sample lists over 15,000 clones, roughly three quarters seen once, with around 10% in the top ten. The V segment lost 0 bases and the J segment 5 bases; nucleotides outside the gene matches: 3. The CDR3 sequence is 15 residues long. CDR1 is LGHNA and CDR2 is YSLEER in the germline V gene. Sequencing was performed on CD8+ T cells sorted from blood (inferred from file names), taken from a patient given nivolumab and ipilimumab in sequence. The source is a human donor with melanoma. The gene calls are TRBV4-3 and TRBJ1-5; 8 nucleotides align to TRBD1. The chain's CDR3 is CASSQEDRADQPQHF. The CDR3 DNA is TGCGCCAGCAGCCAAGAGGACAGGGCTGATCAGCCCCAGCATTTT.